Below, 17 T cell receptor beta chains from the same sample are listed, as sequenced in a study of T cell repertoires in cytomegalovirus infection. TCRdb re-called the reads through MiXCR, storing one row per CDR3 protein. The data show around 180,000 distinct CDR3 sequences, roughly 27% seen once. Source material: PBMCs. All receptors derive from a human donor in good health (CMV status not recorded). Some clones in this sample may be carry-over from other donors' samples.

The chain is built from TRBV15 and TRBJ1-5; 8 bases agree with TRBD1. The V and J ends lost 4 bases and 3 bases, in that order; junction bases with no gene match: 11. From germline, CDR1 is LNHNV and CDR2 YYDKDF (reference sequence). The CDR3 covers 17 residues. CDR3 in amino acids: CATSKERDRSVNQPQHF. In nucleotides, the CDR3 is TGTGCCACCAGCAAAGAGAGGGACAGGTCAGTCAATCAGCCCCAGCATTTT.

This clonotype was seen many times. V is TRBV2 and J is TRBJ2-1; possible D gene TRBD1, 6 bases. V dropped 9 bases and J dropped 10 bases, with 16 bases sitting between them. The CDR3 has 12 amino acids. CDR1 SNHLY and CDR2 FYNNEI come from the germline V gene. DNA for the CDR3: TGTGCCAGTGACCTGAGGGACACCGAGCAGTTCTTC. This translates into CASDLRDTEQFF.

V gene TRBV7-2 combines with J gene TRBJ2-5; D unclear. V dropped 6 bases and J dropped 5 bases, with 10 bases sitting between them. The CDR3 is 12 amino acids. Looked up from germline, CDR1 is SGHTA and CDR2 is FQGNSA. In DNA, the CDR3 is TGTGCCAGCAGGCCGAGTTCGGAGACCCAGTACTTC. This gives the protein CASRPSSETQYF.

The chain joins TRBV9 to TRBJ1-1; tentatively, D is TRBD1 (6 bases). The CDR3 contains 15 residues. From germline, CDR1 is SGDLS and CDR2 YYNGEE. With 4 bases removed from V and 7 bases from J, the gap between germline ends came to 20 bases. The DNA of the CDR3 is TGTGCCAGCAGCCCGACCCTGGGAGGGGGGGGTGAAGCTTTCTTT. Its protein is CASSPTLGGGGEAFF.

The CDR3 is CASSSGTGGDTEAFF. The CDR3 DNA follows: TGTGCCAGCAGTTCCGGGACAGGGGGGGACACTGAAGCTTTCTTT. V is TRBV6-2 or TRBV6-3 and J is TRBJ1-1, with 11 bases lining up with TRBD1. Germline V gene data show CDR1 as MNHEY and CDR2 as SVGEGT. The CDR3 consists of 15 residues. V shed 4 bases and J 3 bases; nucleotides not matched to a gene: 4.

The CDR3 protein is CASSYSGVDEQFF. The CDR3 nucleotides are TGTGCCAGCAGTTATTCAGGGGTGGATGAGCAGTTCTTC. This chain uses TRBV6-6 with TRBJ2-1; TRBD1 might be the D (6 bases). CDR3 size: 13 residues. CDR1 is MNHNY, CDR2 SVGAGI, per germline (reference sequence). The V and J ends lost 3 bases and 8 bases respectively, with 11 bases between them.

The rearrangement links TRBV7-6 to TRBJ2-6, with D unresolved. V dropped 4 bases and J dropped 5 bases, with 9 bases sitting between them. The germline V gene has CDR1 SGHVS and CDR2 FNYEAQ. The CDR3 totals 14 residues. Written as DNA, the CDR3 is TGTGCCAGCAGCTACACCAATAGGGCCAACGTCCTGACTTTC. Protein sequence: CASSYTNRANVLTF.

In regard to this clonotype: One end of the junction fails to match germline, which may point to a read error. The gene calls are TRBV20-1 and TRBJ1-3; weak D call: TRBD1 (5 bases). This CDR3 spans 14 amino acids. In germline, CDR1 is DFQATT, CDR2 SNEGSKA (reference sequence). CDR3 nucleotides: TGCAGTGCTCCGGACCTCCAAAGGGGAAATACCATATATTTT. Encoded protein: CSAPDLQRGNTIYF.

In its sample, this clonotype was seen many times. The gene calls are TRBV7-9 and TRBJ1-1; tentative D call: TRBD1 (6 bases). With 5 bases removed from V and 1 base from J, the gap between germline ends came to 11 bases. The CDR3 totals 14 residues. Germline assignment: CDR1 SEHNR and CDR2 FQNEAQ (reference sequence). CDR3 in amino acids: CASSVRQANTEAFF. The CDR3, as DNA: TGTGCCAGCAGCGTTCGACAGGCGAACACTGAAGCTTTCTTT.

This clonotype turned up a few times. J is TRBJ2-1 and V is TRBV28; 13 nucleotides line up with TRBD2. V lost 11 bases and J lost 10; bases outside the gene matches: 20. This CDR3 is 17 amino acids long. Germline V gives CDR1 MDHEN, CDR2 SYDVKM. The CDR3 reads CAGSRKTLAGGLGEQFF. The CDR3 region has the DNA TGTGCCGGCTCAAGAAAAACACTAGCGGGGGGGCTAGGGGAGCAGTTCTTC.

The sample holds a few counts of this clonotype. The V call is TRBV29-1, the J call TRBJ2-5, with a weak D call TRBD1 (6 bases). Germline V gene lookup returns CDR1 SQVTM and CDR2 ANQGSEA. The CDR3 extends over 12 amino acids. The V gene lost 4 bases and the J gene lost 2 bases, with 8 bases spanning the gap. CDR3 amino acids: CSVGTDQETQYF. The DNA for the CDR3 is TGCAGCGTTGGGACAGATCAAGAGACCCAGTACTTC. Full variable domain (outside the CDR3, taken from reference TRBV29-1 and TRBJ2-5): SAVISQKPSRDICQRGTSLTIQCQVDSQVTMMFWYRQQPGQSLTLIATANQGSEATYESGFVIDKFPISRPNLTFSTLTVSNMSPEDSSIYLCSVGTDQETQYFGPGTRLLVL.

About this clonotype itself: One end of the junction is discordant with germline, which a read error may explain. In DNA, the CDR3 is TGTGCCAGCAGCTCAAGGGGGGGGATGAACACTGTAGCTTTCTTT. Translating it yields CASSSRGGMNTVAFF. This rearrangement joins TRBV7-6 to TRBJ1-1; possible D gene TRBD1, 6 bases. Germline V gene lookup returns CDR1 SGHVS and CDR2 FNYEAQ. The CDR3 consists of 15 residues.

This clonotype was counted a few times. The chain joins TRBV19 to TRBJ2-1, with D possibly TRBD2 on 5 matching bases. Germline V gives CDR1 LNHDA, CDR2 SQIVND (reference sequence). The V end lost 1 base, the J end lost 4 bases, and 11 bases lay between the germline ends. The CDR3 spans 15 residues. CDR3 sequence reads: CASSIGTSGYNEQFF. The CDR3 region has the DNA TGTGCCAGTAGTATAGGGACCTCGGGGTACAATGAGCAGTTCTTC.

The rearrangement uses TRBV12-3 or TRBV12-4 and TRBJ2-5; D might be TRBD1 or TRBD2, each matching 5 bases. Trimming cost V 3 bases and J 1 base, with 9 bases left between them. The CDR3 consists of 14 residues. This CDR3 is CASSFGGIQETQYF. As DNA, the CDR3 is TGTGCCAGCAGTTTTGGGGGAATCCAAGAGACCCAGTACTTC.

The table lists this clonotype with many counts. CDR3 protein: CASSSRGALSSYNEQFF. The CDR3 DNA reads TGTGCCAGCAGCTCTCGGGGGGCCCTCAGCTCCTACAATGAGCAGTTCTTC. The chain employs TRBV7-6 and TRBJ2-1; D perhaps matches TRBD2 (7 bases). In germline, CDR1 is SGHVS, CDR2 FNYEAQ. V was trimmed by 4 bases and J by 0 bases, leaving 16 bases between them. CDR3 length equals 17 residues.

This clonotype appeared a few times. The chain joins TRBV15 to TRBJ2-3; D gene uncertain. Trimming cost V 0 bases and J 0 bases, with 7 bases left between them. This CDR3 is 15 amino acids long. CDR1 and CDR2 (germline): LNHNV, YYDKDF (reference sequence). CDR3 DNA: TGTGCCACCAGCAGAGACGGAGCTAGCACAGATACGCAGTATTTT. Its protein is CATSRDGASTDTQYF.

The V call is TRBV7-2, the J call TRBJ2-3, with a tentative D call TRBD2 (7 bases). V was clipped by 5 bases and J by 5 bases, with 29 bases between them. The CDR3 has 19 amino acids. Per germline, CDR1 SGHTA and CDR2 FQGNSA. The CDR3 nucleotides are TGTGCCAGCAGCGACCCGGCGGGATGGGGGGGGGCCGGTGTAGATACGCAGTATTTT. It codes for CASSDPAGWGGAGVDTQYF.